One and the same sample provided the 17 T cell receptor beta chains below, sequenced in a study of T cell responses to AZD1222 COVID-19 vaccine. The repertoire was sequenced with immunoSEQ multiplex PCR; TCRdb's copy has only in-frame clones and lacks some. The sample yields about 86,000 clones, roughly 87% seen once. The starting material was peripheral blood, obtained 28 days after the second AZD1222 dose. These receptors were taken from an adult who received the AZD1222 COVID-19 vaccine.

This clone was detected once. The chain recombines TRBV5-3 with TRBJ1-1, with D possibly being TRBD1 (5 bases). Being an ORF, TRBV5-3 has a function that is uncertain. CDR3 length: 15 amino acids. Trimming stripped 9 bases from V and 1 base from J, with 19 bases between. The CDR3 DNA sequence: TGTGCCACCCGGCCCCGGGGGACCAAGAACACTGAAGCTTTCTTT. Translating gives CATRPRGTKNTEAFF.

This clone was seen a few times. The rearrangement links TRBV27 to TRBJ2-3, with 13 bases lining up with TRBD2. Germline values: CDR1 MNHEY, CDR2 SMNVEV (reference sequence). The CDR3 consists of 15 residues. J lost 10 bases, V lost 5 bases, and 9 bases had no gene match. CDR3 in DNA: TGTGCCAGCAGTCCCGGGACTAGCGGGGTCCTGGCGCAGTATTTT. Translating it yields CASSPGTSGVLAQYF.

This clone was detected once. This sequence joins TRBV7-9 and TRBJ1-1; 7 bases match TRBD1. The CDR3 has 13 amino acids. Germline assignment: CDR1 SEHNR and CDR2 FQNEAQ (reference sequence). V was pared by 1 base and J by 5 bases, with 1 base of the junction left unmatched. DNA for the CDR3: TGTGCCAGCAGCTTAGGGACAGGTACTGAAGCTTTCTTT. This translates into CASSLGTGTEAFF.

V is TRBV6-4 and J is TRBJ2-7; D remains unclear. The CDR3 covers 18 residues. Looked up from germline, CDR1 is MRHNA and CDR2 is SNTAGT. V lost 0 bases and J 2 bases, leaving 20 bases between the germline ends. The CDR3 DNA sequence: TGTGCCAGCAGTGACTCGGGCCTCCAGGCCCACAGAACCTACGAGCAGTACTTC. Encoded protein: CASSDSGLQAHRTYEQYF.

The J gene is TRBJ1-3, the V gene TRBV5-4; D is unresolved. CDR1 and CDR2 (germline): SGHNT, YYREEE (reference sequence). CDR3 length equals 15 residues. The V end lost 0 bases, the J end lost 0 bases, and 7 bases lay between the germline ends. The DNA for the CDR3 is TGTGCCAGCAGCTTGGGCAGAAGCTCTGGAAACACCATATATTTT. Translating it yields CASSLGRSSGNTIYF.

The V and J genes are TRBV10-3 and TRBJ2-7; D remains ambiguous. The length of the CDR3 is 13 residues. CDR1 is ENHRY, CDR2 SYGVKD, per germline. The V gene lost 2 bases and the J gene lost 0 bases, with 5 bases spanning the gap. CDR3 DNA sequence: TGTGCCATCAGTGAGCCACTCTCCTACGAGCAGTACTTC. Its translation is CAISEPLSYEQYF.

The CDR3 nucleotides read TGTGCCAGCAGCCCTAGCGGGGGGAACACCGGGGAGCTGTTTTTT. Protein: CASSPSGGNTGELFF. This chain joins TRBV27 and TRBJ2-2; 10 bases map to TRBD2. Germline assignment: CDR1 MNHEY and CDR2 SMNVEV (reference sequence). V lost 6 bases and J lost 1; bases outside the gene matches: 2. CDR3 size: 15 residues.

This clone came up once. The chain combines TRBV29-1 with TRBJ1-1; D uncertain. CDR3 length: 13 residues. The V end lost 1 base, the J end lost 0 bases, and 6 bases lay between the germline ends. CDR1 and CDR2 from the germline V gene are SQVTM and ANQGSEA. CDR3 region: CSVEVGMNTEAFF. In nucleotides, the CDR3 is TGCAGCGTTGAAGTAGGGATGAACACTGAAGCTTTCTTT.

This clone has a single count. The chain employs TRBV7-2 and TRBJ2-3, with 7 bases identical to TRBD1. The CDR3 has 15 residues. Germline values: CDR1 SGHTA, CDR2 FQGNSA. V lost 5 bases, J lost 4 bases, and 9 bases stayed unmatched. The CDR3 nucleotides are TGTGCCAGCAGCCCCCGAGACAGGGCACCAGATACGCAGTATTTT. Its translation is CASSPRDRAPDTQYF.

This chain links TRBV5-1 with TRBJ1-2; a weak D match, TRBD1 (6 bases). V lost 0 bases and J 0 bases, leaving 6 bases between the germline ends. The CDR3 is 14 amino acids. From germline, CDR1 is SGHRS and CDR2 YFSETQ. CDR3 nucleotides: TGCGCCAGCAGCTTGGAGGGGGCTAACTATGGCTACACCTTC. Protein sequence: CASSLEGANYGYTF.

The chain carries TRBV6-5 and TRBJ1-1; a weak D match, TRBD1 (5 bases). Per the germline V gene, CDR1 is MNHEY and CDR2 is SVGAGI. Between the trimmed V and J ends, which lost 6 bases and 1 base, there was a span of 12 bases. The CDR3 is 14 residues long. As DNA, the CDR3 is TGTGCCAGCAGGAGAGCCGGGGGGAACACTGAAGCTTTCTTT. It specifies CASRRAGGNTEAFF.

The V call is TRBV7-2, the J call TRBJ2-7; D perhaps matches TRBD2 (7 bases). Trimming removed 5 bases from V and 4 bases from J, with 18 bases in between. The CDR3 has 15 residues. Germline V gene data show CDR1 as SGHTA and CDR2 as FQGNSA. The DNA for the CDR3 is TGTGCCAGCAGCAAAGAAACGGGGGGCAGGTACGAGCAGTACTTC. This encodes CASSKETGGRYEQYF.

This chain links TRBV6-5 with TRBJ1-5, with D uncertain. Trimming shortened V by 0 bases and J by 5 bases, and 8 bases separated the two germline ends. The CDR3 runs to 14 residues. CDR1 is MNHEY, CDR2 SVGAGI, per germline. This CDR3 is CASSYSGRDQPQHF. DNA of the CDR3: TGTGCCAGCAGTTACTCTGGGCGGGATCAGCCCCAGCATTTT.

The gene calls are TRBV7-5 and TRBJ2-3; no DNA check was done on the table's D call, TRBD1. TRBV7-5 is described as a pseudogene. This CDR3 contains 17 residues. The CDR3 DNA follows: TGTGCCAGAAGCAAAAAAACAGGGGGTATGGGCACAGATACGCAGTATTTT. Encoded protein: CARSKKTGGMGTDTQYF.

The chain recombines TRBV4-3 with TRBJ2-3; D is uncertain. V gave up 0 bases and J gave up 2 bases, with 12 bases separating them. The CDR3 is 16 amino acids. Germline V gives CDR1 LGHNA, CDR2 YSLEER. The CDR3 here is CASSQDRPGTTDTQYF. The CDR3 coding sequence is TGCGCCAGCAGCCAAGATCGTCCCGGAACCACAGATACGCAGTATTTT.

The rearrangement uses TRBV7-9 and TRBJ1-1, with D unclear. There are 15 residues in the CDR3. The V gene's germline CDR1 is SEHNR and CDR2 FQNEAQ (reference sequence). Trimming stripped 6 bases from V and 6 bases from J, with 20 bases between. The CDR3, as DNA: TGTGCCAGCAGAACAACAACGGGAGCGAGCGCTGAAGCTTTCTTT. Its translation: CASRTTTGASAEAFF. The variable domain in full, completed from reference TRBV7-9 and TRBJ1-1, reads DTGVSQNPRHKITKRGQNVTFRCDPISEHNRLYWYRQTLGQGPEFLTYFQNEAQLEKSRLLSDRFSAERPKGSFSTLEIQRTEQGDSAMYLCASRTTTGASAEAFFGQGTRLTVV.

The V and J genes are TRBV7-9 and TRBJ1-4; 7 bases line up with TRBD1. Trimming removed 8 bases from V and 8 bases from J; junction bases left unmatched: 8. CDR3 length: 13 amino acids. Germline V gives CDR1 SEHNR, CDR2 FQNEAQ (reference sequence). The CDR3 loop reads CASSSGGREKLFF. CDR3 nucleotide sequence: TGTGCCAGCTCTTCAGGGGGTCGAGAAAAACTGTTTTTT.